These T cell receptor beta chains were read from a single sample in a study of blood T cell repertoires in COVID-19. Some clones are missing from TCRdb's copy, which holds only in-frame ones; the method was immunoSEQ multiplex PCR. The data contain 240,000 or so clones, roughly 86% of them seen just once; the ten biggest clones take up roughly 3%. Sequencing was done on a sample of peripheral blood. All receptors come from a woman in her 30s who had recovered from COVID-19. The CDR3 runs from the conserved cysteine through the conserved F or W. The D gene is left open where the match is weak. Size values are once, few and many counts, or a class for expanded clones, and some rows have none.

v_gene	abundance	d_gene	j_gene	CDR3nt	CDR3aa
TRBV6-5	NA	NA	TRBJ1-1	TGTGCCAGCAGTTACTCGAGTGGGGGGGACACTGAAGCTTTCTTT	CASSYSSGGDTEAFF
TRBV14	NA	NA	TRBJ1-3	TGTGCCAGCAGCCAAGTAGGGGGCTCTGGAAACACCATATATTTT	CASSQVGGSGNTIYF
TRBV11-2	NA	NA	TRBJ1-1	TGTGCCAGCAGCTCAAGAGGAGTGGGGCGTGGAGCTTTCTTT	CASSSRGVGRGAFF
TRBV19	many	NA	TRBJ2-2	TGTGCCGTATGGGCAGAAACCGGGGAGCTGTTTTTT	CAVWAETGELFF
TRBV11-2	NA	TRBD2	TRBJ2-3	TGTGCCAGCAGCGCGGGCCTCCTGGGACTAGCTTCGGATACGCAGTATTTT	CASSAGLLGLASDTQYF
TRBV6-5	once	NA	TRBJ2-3	TGTGCCAGCAGTTACTCTGGCGGGGGCACAGATACGCAGTATTTT	CASSYSGGGTDTQYF
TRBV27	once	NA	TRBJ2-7	TGTGCCAGCAGTTCATGGGCAGGGAGGTACGAGCAGTACTTC	CASSSWAGRYEQYF
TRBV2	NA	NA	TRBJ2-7	TGTGCCAGCAGTGACCAGGGCCCCTACGAGCAGTACTTC	CASSDQGPYEQYF
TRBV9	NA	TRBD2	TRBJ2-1	TGTGCCAGCAGCGGCATAGATAGCGGGGGGCTCCCGGCGCAGTTCTTC	CASSGIDSGGLPAQFF
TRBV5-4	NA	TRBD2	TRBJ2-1	TGTGCCAGCAGCTTGGAGGCGGGGGGGCCTGGGAGGGAGCAGTTCTTC	CASSLEAGGPGREQFF
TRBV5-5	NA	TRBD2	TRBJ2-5	TGTGCCAGCAGCTTGGTCCTCGGGGGGGCCGGGAAGACCCAGTACTTC	CASSLVLGGAGKTQYF
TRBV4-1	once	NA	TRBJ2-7	TGCGCCAGCAGCCAAGAAGCCCCGGGCAGGGTAGGCGAGCAGTACTTC	CASSQEAPGRVGEQYF
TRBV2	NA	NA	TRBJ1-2	TGTGCCAGCAGTGATTATTTTGGGGGGACCAACTATGGCTACACCTTC	CASSDYFGGTNYGYTF
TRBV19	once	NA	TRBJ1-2	TGTGCCAGTAGTATGGCAGGGACAAACTATGGCTACACCTTC	CASSMAGTNYGYTF
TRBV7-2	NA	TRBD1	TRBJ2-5	TGTGCCAGCAGCCATGACAGGGGGCAAGAGACCCAGTACTTC	CASSHDRGQETQYF
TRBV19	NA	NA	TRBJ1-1	TGTGCCAGTAGTATCTCGGGGACACCGAACACTGAAGCTTTCTTT	CASSISGTPNTEAFF
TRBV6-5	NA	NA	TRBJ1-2	TGTGCCACCTCACCCGTAGACAGCGTCTATGGCTACACCTTC	CATSPVDSVYGYTF
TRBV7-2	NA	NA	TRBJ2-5	TGTGCCAGCAGCCCCAGGTCCCCACAGGGAAAAGAGACCCAGTACTTC	CASSPRSPQGKETQYF
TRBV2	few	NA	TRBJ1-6	TGTGCCAGCCGGACAAGTCCTTATAATTCACCCCTCCACTTT	CASRTSPYNSPLHF
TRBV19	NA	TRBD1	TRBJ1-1	TGTGCCAGTAGTAGCCCAGGGGGTCCCACTGAAGCTTTCTTT	CASSSPGGPTEAFF
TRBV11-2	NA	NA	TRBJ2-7	TGTGCCAGCAGCTTAGGAGATTACGAGCAGTACTTC	CASSLGDYEQYF
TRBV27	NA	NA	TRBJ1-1	TGTGCCAGCAGTTTAAATCAGGGTACTGAAGCTTTCTTT	CASSLNQGTEAFF
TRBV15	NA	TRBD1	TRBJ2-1	TGTGCCACCAGCACTCGGACAGGGTCAATTGAGCAGTTCTTC	CATSTRTGSIEQFF